This T cell receptor (beta chain) stems from a study of blood T cell repertoires in COVID-19. Turning to the study itself: Italy, Spain and the United States were the sources of the convalescent and acute COVID-19 samples. T cells, B-cell-depleted T cells, or PBMCs provided the cDNA or gDNA that served as material.

In the source study's methods: Estimation of nucleated cell counts relied on the amplification of reference gene primers. Generated by immunoSEQ multiplex PCR, the TCRdb table keeps only in-frame clones and is missing some. D and trimming were read from the DNA, whereas the V and J calls and clone size are those reported in that table. The sample lists about 130,000 clones, roughly 87% occurring once. Germline CDR1 is SGHNT and CDR2 is YYREEE (reference sequence). The germline V and J ends were trimmed by 0 bases and 1 base, with 19 bases remaining between them. The CDR3 is 18 residues long. This clone was detected a few times.

Sample: peripheral blood. The V gene is TRBV5-4, the J gene TRBJ1-1; TRBD1 might be the D (6 bases). The receptor was isolated from a woman aged 80 or older with acute or convalescent COVID-19. In DNA, the CDR3 is TGTGCCAGCAGCTTGGCGGGTGAGTCTGGACAGAAGAACACTGAAGCTTTCTTT. Translating it yields CASSLAGESGQKNTEAFF.